The rows below give T cell receptor beta chains drawn from one sample of a study of human T cells and chemical hapten exposure. TCRdb reprocessed the RACE reads with MiXCR, giving one entry per CDR3 protein. The sample records approximately 71,000 distinct CDR3 sequences, 9.8% being singletons. The sequences come from whole blood, collected in connection with sensitization to the hapten diphenylcyclopropenone (DPC). These receptors originate from a woman in her thirties or forties with alopecia areata. Some clones in this sample may be carry-over from other donors' samples. CDR3s include the opening cysteine and the closing phenylalanine or tryptophan. A D gene is named only where the DNA matches it firmly. Part of the rows lack a size; the others show once, few, many or a class for expanded clones.

j_call | v_call | d_call | clone_size | cdr3_aa | cdr3_nt
TRBJ1-1 | TRBV14 | - | many | CASRSGTEAFF | TGTGCCAGCAGAAGTGGGACTGAAGCTTTCTTT
TRBJ1-1 | TRBV4-1 | - | few | CASSPGWEGNTEAFF | TGCGCCAGCAGCCCAGGCTGGGAGGGAAACACTGAAGCTTTCTTT
TRBJ2-3 | TRBV4-3 | TRBD1 | many | CASSQVPGTGGGTQYF | TGCGCCAGCAGCCAAGTACCCGGGACAGGGGGCGGTACGCAGTATTTT
TRBJ1-1 | TRBV7-3 | TRBD1 | few | CASSLDGTGGTEAFF | TGTGCCAGCAGCTTAGATGGGACAGGGGGCACTGAAGCTTTCTTT
TRBJ2-3 | TRBV5-1 | - | - | CASSLAWGPTSTDTQYF | TGCGCCAGCAGCTTGGCCTGGGGACCTACTAGCACAGATACGCAGTATTTT
TRBJ1-1 | TRBV7-6 | - | few | CASSPGIRTEAFF | TGTGCCAGCAGCCCGGGGATCAGGACTGAAGCTTTCTTT
TRBJ1-2 | TRBV29-1 | - | - | CSVEEYGYTF | TGCAGCGTTGAGGAATATGGCTACACCTTC
TRBJ2-1 | TRBV6-5 | - | many | CASTPSLYNEQFF | TGTGCCAGCACCCCGAGCCTATACAATGAGCAGTTCTTC
TRBJ1-6 | TRBV11-2 | - | medium-sized | CASSPDQLTAYNSPLHF | TGTGCCAGCAGTCCCGATCAACTCACTGCCTATAATTCACCCCTCCACTTT
TRBJ1-5 | TRBV12-3/TRBV12-4 | TRBD1 | many | CASSSTGGQPQHF | TGTGCCAGCAGTTCCACAGGGGGCCAGCCCCAGCATTTT
TRBJ1-1 | TRBV4-1 | - | many | CASSQEGVGGDTEAFF | TGCGCCAGCAGCCAAGAAGGAGTAGGGGGAGACACTGAAGCTTTCTTT
TRBJ2-5 | TRBV7-9 | - | many | CASSSGFGQETQYF | TGTGCCAGCAGCTCAGGGTTTGGGCAAGAGACCCAGTACTTC
TRBJ2-6 | TRBV2 | - | many | CASSEQLPGANVLTF | TGTGCCAGCAGTGAACAGCTTCCTGGGGCCAACGTCCTGACTTTC
TRBJ2-2 | TRBV5-1 | - | - | CASSTTGSTGELFF | TGCGCCAGCTCAACTACAGGGAGCACCGGGGAGCTGTTTTTT
TRBJ1-2 | TRBV19 | - | many | CASSIHENNYGYTF | TGTGCCAGTAGTATTCATGAAAATAACTATGGCTACACCTTC
TRBJ2-3 | TRBV7-9 | - | few | CASTVTDTQYF | TGTGCCAGCACCGTCACAGATACGCAGTATTTT
TRBJ1-2 | TRBV6-1 | - | - | CASRAFDYGYTF | TGTGCCAGCCGGGCCTTTGACTATGGCTACACCTTC